The 16 T cell receptor beta chains in this list originate from one sample, sequenced in a study of radiation and T cells in renal cell carcinoma. The time point denotes: blood 2 weeks post-SBRT. Treatment noted: 15 Gy SBRT to primary tumor, nephrectomy 4 weeks later. Data came from immunoSEQ multiplex PCR; TCRdb stores just in-frame clones and leaves some out. This table holds some 120,000 clones, about 88% found once. Sequencing was performed on blood, taken from a patient whose treatment included radiotherapy and nephrectomy. Source of these receptors: a woman in her 70s with renal cell carcinoma.

The gene calls are TRBV6-1 and TRBJ1-5; 8 positions agree with TRBD1. V dropped 6 bases and J dropped 5; count of bases not matched to a gene: 9. Germline loops: CDR1 MNHNS, CDR2 SASEGT. This CDR3 spans 15 amino acids. The CDR3 spells CASRLRDRLDQPQHF. As DNA, the CDR3 is TGTGCCAGCAGGCTCCGGGACAGGCTAGATCAGCCCCAGCATTTT.

The rearrangement joins TRBV29-1 to TRBJ1-2, with no clear D. The germline gives CDR1 SQVTM, CDR2 ANQGSEA. The CDR3 totals 10 residues. V lost 0 bases and J lost 8, with 4 bases in between. The CDR3 sequence: CSVEEGGYTF. The CDR3 DNA sequence: TGCAGCGTTGAAGAGGGAGGCTACACCTTC.

The rearrangement links TRBV19 to TRBJ2-2, with D perhaps given as TRBD1 or TRBD2 (6 bases each). CDR1 LNHDA and CDR2 SQIVND come from the germline V gene (reference sequence). This CDR3 region has 14 residues. Trimming stripped 5 bases from V and 4 bases from J, with 11 bases between. DNA of the CDR3: TGTGCCAGTAGTCAAGGGGGGCCCACCGGGGAGCTGTTTTTT. This encodes CASSQGGPTGELFF.

On this clone: The same CDR3 is also encoded by other DNA sequences in this sample. The rearrangement uses TRBV4-1 and TRBJ2-5; 8 nucleotides match TRBD2. Germline V lookup: CDR1 MGHRA, CDR2 YSYEKL. The CDR3 has 19 residues. The V segment lost 3 bases and the J segment 0 bases; nucleotides outside the gene matches: 15. The CDR3 protein is CASSQLLLSGGAYQETQYF. CDR3 coding DNA: TGCGCCAGCAGCCAGCTCCTCCTCAGCGGGGGCGCATACCAAGAGACCCAGTACTTC.

This sequence joins TRBV5-4 and TRBJ1-2; TRBD1 agrees at 9 bases. CDR1 and CDR2 (germline): SGHNT, YYREEE (reference sequence). The CDR3 is 16 residues long. V shed 0 bases and J 7 bases; nucleotides not matched to a gene: 10. CDR3 sequence reads: CASSLAGQGYGSGYTF. CDR3 nucleotides: TGTGCCAGCAGCTTGGCGGGACAGGGTTATGGGAGTGGCTACACCTTC.

This clone is a singleton in its sample. The chain has TRBV6-6 and TRBJ1-6, with 8 bases aligning to TRBD1. V gave up 0 bases and J gave up 10 bases; unmatched junction bases: 8. The CDR3 spans 16 residues. The germline V gene has CDR1 MNHNY and CDR2 SVGAGI (reference sequence). The CDR3 bases are TGTGCCAGCAGTTACTCAGGTGGACAGGGAGGGTCACCCCTCCACTTT. It is translated as CASSYSGGQGGSPLHF.

The J gene is TRBJ2-1, the V gene TRBV9, with D perhaps matching TRBD1 (6 bases). This CDR3 is built from 13 residues. CDR1 is SGDLS and CDR2 is YYNGEE in the germline V gene. Trimming pared 0 bases from V and 7 bases from J, leaving 8 bases between. In nucleotides, the CDR3 is TGTGCCAGCAGCGTAGCAGGGGCAAATGAGCAGTTCTTC. Translating it yields CASSVAGANEQFF.

This clone was seen a few times. The chain combines TRBV27 with TRBJ2-7; TRBD2 matches at 8 bases. CDR1 and CDR2 (germline): MNHEY, SMNVEV (reference sequence). Trimming took 2 bases from V and 4 from J; bases not matched to a gene: 7. The CDR3 extends over 15 amino acids. The DNA for the CDR3 is TGTGCCAGCAGTTTAGAAGGCGGGGGGCGGTACGAGCAGTACTTC. Its translation: CASSLEGGGRYEQYF.

V and J are TRBV7-9 and TRBJ2-4; possible D gene TRBD1, 5 bases. In germline, CDR1 is SEHNR, CDR2 FQNEAQ (reference sequence). This CDR3 contains 13 residues. The V gene lost 0 bases and the J gene lost 6 bases, with 6 bases spanning the gap. DNA of the CDR3: TGTGCCAGCAGCTTAGCGCAGGGAAACATTCAGTACTTC. This encodes CASSLAQGNIQYF.

This clone occurred once. V is TRBV6-5 and J is TRBJ2-3, with D maybe TRBD1 (6 bases). The CDR3 contains 15 residues. The V gene's germline CDR1 is MNHEY and CDR2 SVGAGI. V lost 4 bases and J 6 bases, leaving 17 bases between the germline ends. DNA of the CDR3: TGTGCCAGCAGTTTACCAGACAGGCACGACGATACGCAGTATTTT. This sequence encodes CASSLPDRHDDTQYF.

This clone was detected once. The gene calls are TRBV30 and TRBJ1-1; the match to TRBD1 covers 8 bases. The CDR3 has 13 amino acids. From germline, CDR1 is GTSNPN and CDR2 SVGIG (reference sequence). J gave up 4 bases and V 5 bases, and 6 bases lay outside the gene matches. The CDR3 region is CAWGSTGVTEAFF. Written as DNA, the CDR3 is TGTGCCTGGGGGTCGACAGGGGTCACTGAAGCTTTCTTT.

This clone was seen once. This chain's CDR3 is CSVSIYGGPYYEQYF. DNA for the CDR3: TGCAGCGTTTCTATATACGGGGGGCCATACTACGAGCAGTACTTC. This chain joins TRBV29-1 and TRBJ2-7, with a tentative D call TRBD2 (7 bases). Germline assignment: CDR1 SQVTM and CDR2 ANQGSEA. The CDR3 sequence is 15 residues long. The V gene lost 5 bases and the J gene lost 3 bases, with 20 bases spanning the gap.

The chain has TRBV11-2 and TRBJ2-4; D is uncertain. Germline CDR1 SGHAT, CDR2 FQNNGV. There are 16 residues in the CDR3. V lost 4 bases, J lost 1 base, and 14 bases lay in between. As DNA, the CDR3 is TGTGCCAGCAGCTACCAACCTAGGCGGGCCAAAAACATTCAGTACTTC. It translates to CASSYQPRRAKNIQYF.

This chain connects TRBV9 to TRBJ2-2, with D possibly being TRBD1 (5 bases). Trimming removed 1 base at V and 0 bases at J, with 13 bases between. This CDR3 contains 17 residues. The V gene's germline CDR1 is SGDLS and CDR2 YYNGEE. Written as DNA, the CDR3 is TGTGCCAGCAGCGTACCACAGGTCCTACCGAACACCGGGGAGCTGTTTTTT. It is translated as CASSVPQVLPNTGELFF.

CDR3 loop: CASTQDRGVYEQYF. DNA for the CDR3: TGTGCCAGCACCCAGGACAGGGGCGTCTACGAGCAGTACTTC. The chain employs TRBV11-2 and TRBJ2-7; TRBD1 matches at 9 bases. Germline V gene data show CDR1 as SGHAT and CDR2 as FQNNGV. The CDR3 loop spans 14 amino acids. J gave up 3 bases and V 7 bases, and 7 bases lay outside the gene matches.

The chain recombines TRBV30 with TRBJ1-6; D possibly corresponds to TRBD1 (5 bases). Germline values: CDR1 GTSNPN, CDR2 SVGIG (reference sequence). CDR3 length: 14 residues. The V and J ends lost 1 base and 9 bases respectively, with 13 bases between them. The CDR3 protein is CAWSGQPKGSPLHF. CDR3 nucleotides: TGTGCCTGGAGTGGACAGCCGAAGGGTTCACCCCTCCACTTT.